This TCR beta chain emerged from a study of cytomegalovirus exposure and HLA in healthy donors. Overall study: From about 170 million T cells, an earlier analysis saw some 120 million unique TCR beta sequences. Findings and limits, study-wide: Common viral pathogens (according to a later analysis) appeared linked to several of the most significant clusters.

It was with 60 Vbeta and 13 Jbeta primers that the PCR ran. Profiling relied on immunoSEQ multiplex PCR, and the TCRdb table lists in-frame clones only, not all of them. This table holds some 200,000 clones, 65% to 80% found once. On this clone: The antigen is undetermined.

Germline CDR1 reads SEHNR; CDR2 reads FQNEAQ (reference sequence). The junction had 5 bases not matched to a gene; V was cut back by 11 bases and J by 0 bases. The CDR3 runs to 14 residues. The V gene is TRBV7-9, the J gene TRBJ1-3; 9 bases match TRBD1. Material: PBMCs. This receptor was identified in a girl aged 2 to 10 in good health and CMV-seronegative. CDR3 amino acids: CAFDRGISGNTIYF. The CDR3 coding sequence is TGTGCCTTTGACAGGGGGATCTCTGGAAACACCATATATTTT. The full variable domain, in which reference TRBV7-9 and TRBJ1-3 provide the parts outside the CDR3, is DTGVSQNPRHKITKRGQNVTFRCDPISEHNRLYWYRQTLGQGPEFLTYFQNEAQLEKSRLLSDRFSAERPKGSFSTLEIQRTEQGDSAMYLCAFDRGISGNTIYFGEGSWLTVV.